The rows below give T cell receptor beta chains drawn from one sample of a study of early T cells in non-severe SARS-CoV-2 infection. TCRdb reprocessed the 5' RACE reads with MiXCR, giving one entry per CDR3 protein. This sample has approximately 97,000 distinct CDR3 sequences, with about an eighth found just once. Sequencing used whole blood. The receptors were gathered from an adult who was a healthcare worker with PCR-confirmed SARS-CoV-2 infection or an uninfected control (not recorded which). Both conserved end residues are trimmed from each CDR3.

v_call cdr3_aa
TRBV20-1 SARAPQGWYSYEQY
TRBV10-1 ASSDFTGELF
TRBV2 ASKDRVSNQPQH
TRBV19 ASSPRTPYEQY
TRBV7-6 ASSLVAGASNEQF
TRBV6-6 ASSGTGETQY
TRBV5-1 ASSPNALTNTGELF
TRBV9 ASSVLANTDTQY
TRBV5-6 ASSSPDQETQY
TRBV3-1 ASSQGDTSSGANVLT
TRBV20-1 SASGCGTSTDTQY
TRBV30 AWSGDGNTIY
TRBV4-3 ASSHLDREAEAF
TRBV30 AWSPAGTTSYEQY
TRBV5-4 ASSSPGQGGNEQF
TRBV5-1 ASSSGLMSEAF
TRBV3-1 ASSQDRGGQPQH